This section outlines one T cell receptor (beta chain) sequence together with its context. Cohort assignment relied on participant-reported clinical history. The data belong to a study of blood T cell repertoires in COVID-19. For the study at large: From the United States, Italy and Spain came samples of acute and convalescent COVID-19. T cells, B-cell-depleted T cells, or PBMCs provided the cDNA or gDNA that served as material.

Authors' methods: For nucleated cells, counts were estimated from reference gene primer amplification. Profiled with immunoSEQ multiplex PCR; TCRdb holds only in-frame clones, not every one. V and J calls and clone size come straight from that table; D and trimming were deduced from the DNA. Of around 140,000 clones in the sample, roughly 86% are singletons; the top ten hold roughly 3.5%. Unmatched junction bases numbered 9, after V lost 1 base and J lost 8 bases. The CDR3 is 17 amino acids. CDR1 and CDR2 from the germline V gene are PRHDT and FYEKMQ (reference sequence). Sequencing was performed on PBMCs or T cells enriched from blood (not recorded which). The clonotype comes from a woman between 45 and 60 years old with acute COVID-19. The genes are TRBV13 and TRBJ1-4; 11 nucleotides match TRBD1. The CDR3 DNA reads TGTGCCAGCAGCTTAGCCGGGACAGGGGGAGTCAAAGAAAAACTGTTTTTT. It encodes CASSLAGTGGVKEKLFF.